The 19 T cell receptor beta chains in this list originate from one sample, sequenced in a study of identical twins. One entry per CDR3 protein results from TCRdb running MiXCR on the 5' RACE reads. The data show roughly 350,000 distinct CDR3 sequences, approximately 9.1% seen once. Sequenced material: naive T cells sorted from blood. These receptors were collected from a woman between 50 and 59 years old in good health.

This clonotype was recorded a few times. The rearrangement links TRBV3-1 to TRBJ2-3; 14 nucleotides agree with TRBD2. Germline CDR1 LGHDT, CDR2 YNNKEL (reference sequence). The CDR3 has 16 amino acids. Germline trimming cut 4 bases from V and 6 bases from J; bases unmatched to any gene: 6. The CDR3 DNA follows: TGTGCCAGCAGCCGAGGACTAGCGGGAGGTAGGGATACGCAGTATTTT. This encodes CASSRGLAGGRDTQYF.

This clonotype was counted between two and nine times. The J gene is TRBJ2-2, the V gene TRBV5-1; 8 bases agree with TRBD1. Germline CDR1 SGHRS, CDR2 YFSETQ. The CDR3 contains 15 residues. The ends lost 4 bases at V and 0 bases at J; junction bases unmatched: 2. The CDR3 bases are TGCGCCAGCAGCGAACAGGGGGCGAACACCGGGGAGCTGTTTTTT. Amino acids: CASSEQGANTGELFF.

This clonotype was observed many times. V is TRBV20-1 and J is TRBJ1-2, with 10 bases matching TRBD1. This CDR3 spans 13 amino acids. Looked up from germline, CDR1 is DFQATT and CDR2 is SNEGSKA (reference sequence). The J segment lost 7 bases and the V segment lost 6 bases, leaving 8 bases of the junction unmatched. In nucleotides, the CDR3 is TGCAGTGCCGGGACAGGGGATTTCGGTGGCTACACCTTC. Translated, it gives CSAGTGDFGGYTF.

V is TRBV5-1 and J is TRBJ2-5; 12 positions match TRBD2. The germline CDR1 and CDR2 sequences are SGHRS and YFSETQ. CDR3 length: 15 residues. Unmatched junction bases numbered 7, after V lost 6 bases and J lost 4 bases. CDR3 sequence: CASNEASGRGETQYF. CDR3 in DNA: TGCGCCAGCAACGAAGCTAGCGGGAGGGGAGAGACCCAGTACTTC.

This clonotype came up a few times. In DNA form, the CDR3 reads TGTGCCAGCTCCTCGTCGGTCATACCGGGACAGATGAACACTGAAGCTTTCTTT. Its protein product is CASSSSVIPGQMNTEAFF. The chain recombines TRBV18 with TRBJ1-1, with TRBD1 matching over 7 bases. CDR3 length: 18 residues. The germline V gene encodes CDR1 KGHSH and CDR2 LQKENI. J was trimmed by 0 bases and V by 6 bases; bases with no gene match: 16.

In its sample, this clonotype was seen a few times. The chain uses TRBV5-6 and TRBJ2-1; D not resolved. Deletions cut 6 bases from V and 3 bases from J, with 13 bases between. Germline CDR1 and CDR2: SGHDT and YYEEEE. The CDR3 covers 14 residues. CDR3 in DNA: TGTGCCAGCAAGTTTCAGGCCGACTACAATGAGCAGTTCTTC. This gives the protein CASKFQADYNEQFF.

This clonotype was counted at least ten times. The V call is TRBV5-1, the J call TRBJ2-2; tentatively, D is TRBD1 (6 bases). CDR3 size: 17 residues. Germline assignment: CDR1 SGHRS and CDR2 YFSETQ. V was cut by 1 base and J by 1 base, with 14 bases left in between. CDR3 protein: CASSLSWGRMNTGELFF. The DNA of the CDR3 is TGCGCCAGCAGCTTGTCTTGGGGGCGGATGAACACCGGGGAGCTGTTTTTT. Supplemented by reference TRBV5-1 and TRBJ2-2, the full variable domain reads KAGVTQTPRYLIKTRGQQVTLSCSPISGHRSVSWYQQTPGQGLQFLFEYFSETQRNKGNFPGRFSGRQFSNSRSEMNVSTLELGDSALYLCASSLSWGRMNTGELFFGEGSRLTVL.

This clonotype was counted ten times or more. The J gene is TRBJ2-1, the V gene TRBV5-1; D is undetermined. CDR1 and CDR2 from the germline V gene are SGHRS and YFSETQ. The CDR3 consists of 12 residues. Deletions cut 3 bases from V and 6 bases from J, with 7 bases between. The CDR3 loop is CASSWNSNEQFF. The CDR3 nucleotides are TGCGCCAGCAGCTGGAATAGCAATGAGCAGTTCTTC.

This clonotype has only a few counts. J is TRBJ2-3 and V is TRBV12-3 or TRBV12-4; TRBD1 matches 7 bases. V was pared by 5 bases and J by 5 bases, with 4 bases of the junction left unmatched. The CDR3 loop spans 13 amino acids. The CDR3 protein is CASSLWDRDTQYF. The CDR3 DNA is TGTGCCAGCAGTCTCTGGGACAGAGATACGCAGTATTTT.

There are many counts of this clonotype. V is TRBV24-1 and J is TRBJ2-1; TRBD1 aligns across 9 bases. V was pared by 4 bases and J by 2 bases, with 5 bases of the junction left unmatched. Germline CDR1 KGHDR, CDR2 SFDVKD. This CDR3 has 16 amino acids. CDR3 nucleotides: TGTGCCACCAGTGACAGGGGACAGGGTCCCTACAATGAGCAGTTCTTC. It encodes CATSDRGQGPYNEQFF.

The V and J genes are TRBV20-1 and TRBJ1-5, with D possibly matching TRBD1 (5 bases). Germline V gene sequence: CDR1 DFQATT, CDR2 SNEGSKA (reference sequence). CDR3 length equals 13 residues. V lost 6 bases, J lost 2 bases, and 11 bases lay in between. CDR3 DNA sequence: TGCAGTGCCTTCAGCAGGGGCAATCAGCCCCAGCATTTT. Translation gives CSAFSRGNQPQHF.

This chain's CDR3 is CASSEALRPVAVRTF. The CDR3 nucleotides are TGTGCCAGCAGTGAAGCGCTCCGACCGGTGGCAGTTAGGACCTTC. The rearrangement uses TRBV2 and TRBJ1-2; no clear D. V was shortened by 0 bases and J by 14 bases, with 22 bases between the two germline ends. The germline gives CDR1 SNHLY, CDR2 FYNNEI. The CDR3 contains 15 residues.

This chain connects TRBV20-1 to TRBJ2-5; 11 nucleotides line up with TRBD2. Per germline, CDR1 DFQATT and CDR2 SNEGSKA (reference sequence). The CDR3 sequence is 17 residues long. The V gene end was trimmed by 6 bases and the J gene end by 7 bases; junction bases not matched to a gene: 19. For the CDR3, the DNA is TGCAGTGCCCTTGATGGGACTAGCGGCCAACGAAGACGGACCCAGTACTTC. Amino acid sequence: CSALDGTSGQRRRTQYF.

This chain uses TRBV7-9 with TRBJ1-1; TRBD1 matches 10 bases. The CDR3 sequence is 16 residues long. The junction had 5 bases not matched to a gene; V was cut back by 1 base and J by 3 bases. Germline CDR1 and CDR2: SEHNR and FQNEAQ (reference sequence). As DNA, the CDR3 is TGTGCCAGCAGCTTAGTCTTCGGGACAGGGGACACTGAAGCTTTCTTT. Translating it yields CASSLVFGTGDTEAFF.

This clonotype was detected a few times. CDR3 amino acids: CASSLVSTILLNTGELFF. CDR3 DNA sequence: TGTGCCAGCAGTTTAGTTTCGACAATCCTTCTGAACACCGGGGAGCTGTTTTTT. This rearrangement joins TRBV12-3 or TRBV12-4 to TRBJ2-2; D is uncertain. The V and J ends lost 1 base and 1 base respectively, with 16 bases between them. This CDR3 contains 18 residues.

This clonotype was found many times. CDR3 bases: TGTGCCAGCAGCTTAGATTATGGGGGTTTAGACGAGCAGTACGTC. Its translation: CASSLDYGGLDEQYV. The V and J genes are TRBV7-8 and TRBJ2-7; D may correspond to TRBD1 or TRBD2 (5 bases each). CDR1 is SGHVS and CDR2 is FQNEAQ in the germline V gene. The CDR3 is 15 amino acids. Trimming removed 1 base at V and 5 bases at J, with 15 bases between.

V and J are TRBV6-5 and TRBJ1-1, with D hard to call. Per germline, CDR1 MNHEY and CDR2 SVGAGI. The CDR3 sequence is 13 residues long. Trimming stripped 6 bases from V and 6 bases from J, with 14 bases between. The CDR3, as DNA: TGTGCCAGCAGGCCCCAAAACGGGCCTGAAGCTTTCTTT. It codes for CASRPQNGPEAFF.

The chain employs TRBV27 and TRBJ2-3, with 9 bases lining up with TRBD1. V gave up 3 bases and J gave up 7 bases; unmatched junction bases: 14. Germline values: CDR1 MNHEY, CDR2 SMNVEV (reference sequence). This CDR3 is built from 17 residues. DNA for the CDR3: TGTGCCAGCAGTTTGGACAGGGGTGATACAAGTACAAATACGCAGTATTTT. Protein product: CASSLDRGDTSTNTQYF.

At least ten counts were recorded for this clonotype. CDR3 region: CSARDRLRGTYEQYF. CDR3 coding DNA: TGCAGTGCTAGAGATAGACTCCGCGGGACCTACGAGCAGTACTTC. The chain uses TRBV20-1 and TRBJ2-7, with D possibly TRBD2 on 6 matching bases. CDR3 length: 15 residues. Germline loops: CDR1 DFQATT, CDR2 SNEGSKA (reference sequence). Trimming left V 0 bases short and J 2 bases short, with 14 bases between.